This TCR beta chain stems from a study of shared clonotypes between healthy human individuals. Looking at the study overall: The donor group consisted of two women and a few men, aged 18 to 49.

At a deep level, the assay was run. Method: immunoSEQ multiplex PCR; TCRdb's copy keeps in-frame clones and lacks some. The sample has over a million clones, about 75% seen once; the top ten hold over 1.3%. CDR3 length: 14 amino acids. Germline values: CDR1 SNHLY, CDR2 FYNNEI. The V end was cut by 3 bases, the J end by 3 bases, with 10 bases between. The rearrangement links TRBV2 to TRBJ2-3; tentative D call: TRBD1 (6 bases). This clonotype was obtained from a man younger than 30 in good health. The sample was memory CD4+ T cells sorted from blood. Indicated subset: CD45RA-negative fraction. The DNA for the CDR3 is TGTGCCAGCAGTGACCGGGACAAAACAGATACGCAGTATTTT. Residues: CASSDRDKTDTQYF.